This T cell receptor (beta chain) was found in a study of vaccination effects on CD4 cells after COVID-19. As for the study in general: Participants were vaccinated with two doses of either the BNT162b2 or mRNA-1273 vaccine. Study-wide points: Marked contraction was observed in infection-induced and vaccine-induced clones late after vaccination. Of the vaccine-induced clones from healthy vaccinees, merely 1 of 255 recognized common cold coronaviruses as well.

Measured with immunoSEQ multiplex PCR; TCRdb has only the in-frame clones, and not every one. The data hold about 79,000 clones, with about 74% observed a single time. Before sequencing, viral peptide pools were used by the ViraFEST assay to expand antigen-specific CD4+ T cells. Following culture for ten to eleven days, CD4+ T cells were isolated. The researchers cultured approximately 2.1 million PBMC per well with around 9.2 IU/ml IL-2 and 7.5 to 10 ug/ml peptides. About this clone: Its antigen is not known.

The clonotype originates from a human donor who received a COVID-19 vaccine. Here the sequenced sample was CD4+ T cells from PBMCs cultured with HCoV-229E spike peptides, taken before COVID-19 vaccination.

CDR3 in amino acids: CATKIRGSGELFF. The CDR3 DNA follows: TGCGCCACCAAAATAAGGGGATCCGGGGAGCTGTTTTTT. This chain links TRBV23-1 with TRBJ2-2; tentative D call: TRBD1 (5 bases). TRBV23-1 is labeled an ORF, and its function is uncertain. The V end was cut by 10 bases, the J end by 6 bases, with 15 bases between. The CDR3 has 13 amino acids.